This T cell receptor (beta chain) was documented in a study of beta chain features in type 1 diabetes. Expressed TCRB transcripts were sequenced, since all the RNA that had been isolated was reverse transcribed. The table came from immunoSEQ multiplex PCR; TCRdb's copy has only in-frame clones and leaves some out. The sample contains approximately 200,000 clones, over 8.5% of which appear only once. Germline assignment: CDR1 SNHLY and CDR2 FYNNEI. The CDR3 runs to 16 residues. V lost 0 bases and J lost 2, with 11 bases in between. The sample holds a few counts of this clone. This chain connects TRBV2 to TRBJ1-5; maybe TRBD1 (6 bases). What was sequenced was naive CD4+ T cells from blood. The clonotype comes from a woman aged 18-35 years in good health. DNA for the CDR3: TGTGCCAGCAGTGAAGCTGGGGGGGCGGGCAATCAGCCCCAGCATTTT. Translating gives CASSEAGGAGNQPQHF. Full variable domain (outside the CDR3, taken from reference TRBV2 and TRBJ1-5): EPEVTQTPSHQVTQMGQEVILRCVPISNHLYFYWYRQILGQKVEFLVSFYNNEISEKSEIFDDQFSVERPDGSNFTLKIRSTKLEDSAMYFCASSEAGGAGNQPQHFGDGTRLSIL.